These T cell receptor beta chains were read from a single sample in a study of shared clonotypes between healthy human individuals. The repertoire was sequenced with immunoSEQ multiplex PCR; TCRdb's copy has only in-frame clones and lacks some. The sample consists of 2,100,000 or so clones, 90% to 97% of them appearing once. The specimen was naive CD4+ T cells sorted from blood. The receptors were sampled from a man between 18 and 29 years old in good health. CDR3s include the opening cysteine and the closing phenylalanine or tryptophan. Fields, in order: D gene, V gene, J gene, clone size, CDR3 DNA, CDR3 protein. The D gene is left open where the match is weak. The size entry is marked missing in some rows and otherwise reads once, few, many or a size class.

TRBD2	TRBV19	TRBJ2-7	NA	TGTGCCAGCCTCGCCCCCAATAGCGGGGGGAGCTCCTACGAGCAGTACTTC	CASLAPNSGGSSYEQYF
TRBD1	TRBV6-5	TRBJ2-7	NA	TGTGCCAGCAGTTACTACAGAACAGGGGGCGAGCAGTACTTC	CASSYYRTGGEQYF
NA	TRBV6-5	TRBJ2-7	once	TGTGCCAGCAGTCGCCACGGTCGGCAGTACTTC	CASSRHGRQYF
TRBD1	TRBV5-4	TRBJ2-7	NA	TGTGCCAGCAGCCCAGGGGGCCGAGTTTCCTACGAGCAGTACTTC	CASSPGGRVSYEQYF
TRBD1	TRBV10-1	TRBJ1-2	NA	TGCGCCAGCGGCCCGGGACAGGGCCCATCCCTCTTC	CASGPGQGPSLF
NA	TRBV5-1	TRBJ1-1	NA	TGCGCCAGCAGCGCAAGTCAGGGGTTGGCTGAAGCTTTCTTT	CASSASQGLAEAFF
NA	TRBV5-4	TRBJ2-3	NA	TGTGCCAGCAGCTTAGGCTTGACAACTAGCACAGATACGCAGTATTTT	CASSLGLTTSTDTQYF
TRBD2	TRBV10-3	TRBJ2-7	NA	TGTGCCATCATACCGGGACTAGCGGAGGAGCAGTACTTC	CAIIPGLAEEQYF
NA	TRBV11-2	TRBJ1-6	NA	TGTGCCAGCAGCCATCAAAACCTGGGACGCAGTTCACCCCTCCACTTT	CASSHQNLGRSSPLHF
NA	TRBV18	TRBJ2-2	few	TGTGCCAGCTCACCGGGACAGAACACCGGGGAGCTGTTTTTT	CASSPGQNTGELFF
NA	TRBV6-5	TRBJ1-6	NA	TGTGCCAGCAGAGGACCGATTATTAATTCACCCCTCCACTTT	CASRGPIINSPLHF
NA	TRBV4-1	TRBJ1-2	once	TGCGCCAGCAGCCAGGGACTCCCCTATGGCTACACCTTC	CASSQGLPYGYTF
NA	TRBV7-2	TRBJ1-2	NA	TGTGCCAGCAGCTTAGTACAGGACTATGGCTACACCTTC	CASSLVQDYGYTF
NA	TRBV28	TRBJ1-6	NA	TGTGCCAGCAGTGACACAACAGGGCCCAATTCACCCCTCCACTTT	CASSDTTGPNSPLHF
NA	TRBV14	TRBJ1-1	NA	TGTGCCAGCAGCCAAGCAGCAGGGAGGTTCACTGAAGCTTTCTTT	CASSQAAGRFTEAFF
NA	TRBV6-6	TRBJ2-7	NA	TGTGCCAGCAGTTACTACACCGGGGAGCAGGGGCAGTACTTC	CASSYYTGEQGQYF
NA	TRBV7-9	TRBJ2-7	NA	TGTGCCAGCAGCCCCCCCGGGACATCCCTGAACGAGCAGTACTTC	CASSPPGTSLNEQYF
TRBD1	TRBV30	TRBJ1-5	NA	TGTGCCTGGAGTCCACAGGGGGCAGGTCAGCCCCAGCATTTT	CAWSPQGAGQPQHF
NA	TRBV18	TRBJ2-3	NA	TGTGCCAGCTCACCACTACAACCCCGGGACCCCACAGATACGCAGTATTTT	CASSPLQPRDPTDTQYF
NA	TRBV30	TRBJ2-1	NA	TGTGCCTGGAGTAATGGGCTATGGCAGTTCTTC	CAWSNGLWQFF
NA	TRBV6-5	TRBJ1-2	NA	TGTGCCAGCAGTTACGGGCAGGCCTATGGCTACACCTTC	CASSYGQAYGYTF
NA	TRBV6-6	TRBJ2-1	NA	TGTGCCAGCAGCCTCCGTACTAGTTCTTACAATGAGCAGTTCTTC	CASSLRTSSYNEQFF